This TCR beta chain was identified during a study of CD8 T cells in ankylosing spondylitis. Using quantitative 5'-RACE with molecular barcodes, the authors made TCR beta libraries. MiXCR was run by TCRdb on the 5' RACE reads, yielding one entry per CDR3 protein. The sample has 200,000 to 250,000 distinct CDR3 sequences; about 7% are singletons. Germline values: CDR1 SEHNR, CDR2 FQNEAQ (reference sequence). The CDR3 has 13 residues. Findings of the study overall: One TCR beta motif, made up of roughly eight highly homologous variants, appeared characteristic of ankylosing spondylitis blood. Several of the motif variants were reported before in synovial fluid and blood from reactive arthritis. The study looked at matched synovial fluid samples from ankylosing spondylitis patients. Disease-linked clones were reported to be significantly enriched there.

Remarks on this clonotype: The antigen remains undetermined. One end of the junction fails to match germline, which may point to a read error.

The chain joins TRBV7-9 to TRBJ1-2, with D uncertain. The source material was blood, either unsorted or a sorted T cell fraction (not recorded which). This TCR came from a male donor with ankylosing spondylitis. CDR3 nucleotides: TGTGCCGGCAGCTTAGCTACTGGCTATGGCTACACCTTC. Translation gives CAGSLATGYGYTF. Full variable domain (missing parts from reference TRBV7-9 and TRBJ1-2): DTGVSQNPRHKITKRGQNVTFRCDPISEHNRLYWYRQTLGQGPEFLTYFQNEAQLEKSRLLSDRFSAERPKGSFSTLEIQRTEQGDSAMYLCAGSLATGYGYTFGSGTRLTVV.